This T cell receptor beta chain is drawn from a study of blood T cell repertoires in COVID-19. About the research overall: Spain, Italy and the United States supplied samples that represented acute and convalescent COVID-19. From T cells, B-cell-depleted T cells, or PBMCs came the material, which was cDNA or gDNA.

Methods used by the authors: How many nucleated cells were present was estimated from reference gene primer amplification. TCRdb's table, derived via immunoSEQ multiplex PCR, lists solely in-frame clones and lacks some. For V, J and clone size, that table is used; D and trimming come from the DNA. This sample carries approximately 94,000 clones, approximately 81% of them seen once, and the ten largest clones take around 13%. The CDR3 runs 15 residues. V lost 0 bases, J lost 5 bases, and 12 bases lay in between. The germline V gene has CDR1 SGHRS and CDR2 YFSETQ. Sequencing input: peripheral blood. The V call is TRBV5-1, the J call TRBJ2-1, with D maybe TRBD2 (6 bases). The sequence was obtained from a human donor in a cohort sampled during active COVID-19. CDR3 residues: CASSLAGVVHNEQFF. The CDR3 DNA reads as TGCGCCAGCAGCTTGGCGGGAGTCGTCCACAATGAGCAGTTCTTC.